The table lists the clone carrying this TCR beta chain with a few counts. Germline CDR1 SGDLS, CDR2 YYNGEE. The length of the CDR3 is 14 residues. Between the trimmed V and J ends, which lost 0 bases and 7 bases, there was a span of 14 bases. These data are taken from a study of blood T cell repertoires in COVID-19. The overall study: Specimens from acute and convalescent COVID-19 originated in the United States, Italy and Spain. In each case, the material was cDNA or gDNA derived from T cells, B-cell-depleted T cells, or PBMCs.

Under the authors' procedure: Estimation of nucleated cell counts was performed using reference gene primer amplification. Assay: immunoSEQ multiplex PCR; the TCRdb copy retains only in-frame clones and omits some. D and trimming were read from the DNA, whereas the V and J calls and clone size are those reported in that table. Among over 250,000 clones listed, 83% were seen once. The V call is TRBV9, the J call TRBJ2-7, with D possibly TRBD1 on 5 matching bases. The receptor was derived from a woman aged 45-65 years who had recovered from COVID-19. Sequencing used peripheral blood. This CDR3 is CASSVELSAGEQYF. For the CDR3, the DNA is TGTGCCAGCAGCGTAGAACTTTCGGCAGGGGAGCAGTACTTC. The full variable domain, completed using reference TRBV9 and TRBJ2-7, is DSGVTQTPKHLITATGQRVTLRCSPRSGDLSVYWYQQSLDQGLQFLIQYYNGEERAKGNILERFSAQQFPDLHSELNLSSLELGDSALYFCASSVELSAGEQYFGPGTRLTVT.